The text below deals with one T cell receptor beta chain. The J segment lost 4 bases and the V segment lost 6 bases, leaving 7 bases of the junction unmatched. CDR1 and CDR2 from the germline V gene are MNHNY and SVGAGI (reference sequence). This CDR3 is built from 15 residues. These data belong to a study of T cell changes during pregnancy in multiple sclerosis. Using immunoSEQ multiplex PCR, the repertoire was profiled, and TCRdb retains in-frame clones only, with some absent. The data contain some 41,000 clones, around 93% of them singletons. The source of this sequence is a female donor with multiple sclerosis, enrolled in a pregnancy study. Sequencing was performed on CD8+ T cells from peripheral blood mononuclear cells, taken in the third trimester of pregnancy. The gene calls are TRBV6-6 and TRBJ2-5; 11 nucleotides line up with TRBD2. The chain's CDR3 is CASRHGTSGRETQYF. CDR3 nucleotides: TGTGCCAGCAGACATGGAACTAGCGGGAGAGAGACCCAGTACTTC.